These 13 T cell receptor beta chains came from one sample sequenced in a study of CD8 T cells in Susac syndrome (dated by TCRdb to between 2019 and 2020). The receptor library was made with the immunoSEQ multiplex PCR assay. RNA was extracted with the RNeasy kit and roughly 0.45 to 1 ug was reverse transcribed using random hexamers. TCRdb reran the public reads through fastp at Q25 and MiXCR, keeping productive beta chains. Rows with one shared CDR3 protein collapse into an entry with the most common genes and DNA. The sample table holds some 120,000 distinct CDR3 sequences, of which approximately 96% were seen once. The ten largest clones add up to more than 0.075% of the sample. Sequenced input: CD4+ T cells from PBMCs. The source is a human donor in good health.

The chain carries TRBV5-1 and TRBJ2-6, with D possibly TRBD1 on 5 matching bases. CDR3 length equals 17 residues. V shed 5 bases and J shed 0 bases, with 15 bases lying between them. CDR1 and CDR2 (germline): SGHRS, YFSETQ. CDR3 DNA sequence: TGCGCCAGCAGTTTCACCTACAGGCGCTCTGGGGCCAACGTCCTGACTTTC. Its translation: CASSFTYRRSGANVLTF. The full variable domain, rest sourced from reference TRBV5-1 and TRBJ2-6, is KAGVTQTPRYLIKTRGQQVTLSCSPISGHRSVSWYQQTPGQGLQFLFEYFSETQRNKGNFPGRFSGRQFSNSRSEMNVSTLELGDSALYLCASSFTYRRSGANVLTFGAGSRLTVL.

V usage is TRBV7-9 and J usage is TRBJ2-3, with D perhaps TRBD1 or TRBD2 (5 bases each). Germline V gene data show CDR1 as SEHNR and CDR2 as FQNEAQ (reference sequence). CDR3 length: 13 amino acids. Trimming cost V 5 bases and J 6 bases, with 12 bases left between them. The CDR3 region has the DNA TGTGCCAGCAGCCCAGGGACGACGGATACGCAGTATTTT. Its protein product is CASSPGTTDTQYF.

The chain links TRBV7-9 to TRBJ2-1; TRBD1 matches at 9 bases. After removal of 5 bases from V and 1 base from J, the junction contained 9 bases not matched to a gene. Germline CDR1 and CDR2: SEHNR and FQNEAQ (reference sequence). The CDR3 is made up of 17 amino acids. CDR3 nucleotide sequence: TGTGCCAGCAGCGACCGGACCGGGACAGGGTCCTACAATGAGCAGTTCTTC. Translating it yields CASSDRTGTGSYNEQFF.

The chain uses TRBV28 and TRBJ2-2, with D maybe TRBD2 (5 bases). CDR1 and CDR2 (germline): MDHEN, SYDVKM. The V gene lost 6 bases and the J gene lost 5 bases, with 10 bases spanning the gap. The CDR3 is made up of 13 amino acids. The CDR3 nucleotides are TGTGCCAGCAGCAAATCGGGAACCGGGGAGCTGTTTTTT. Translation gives CASSKSGTGELFF.

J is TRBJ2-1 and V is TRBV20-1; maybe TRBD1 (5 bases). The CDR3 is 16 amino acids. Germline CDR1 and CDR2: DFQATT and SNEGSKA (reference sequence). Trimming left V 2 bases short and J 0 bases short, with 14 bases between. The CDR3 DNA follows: TGCAGTGCTAGACATCAGGGTGGCTCCTCCTACAATGAGCAGTTCTTC. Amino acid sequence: CSARHQGGSSYNEQFF.

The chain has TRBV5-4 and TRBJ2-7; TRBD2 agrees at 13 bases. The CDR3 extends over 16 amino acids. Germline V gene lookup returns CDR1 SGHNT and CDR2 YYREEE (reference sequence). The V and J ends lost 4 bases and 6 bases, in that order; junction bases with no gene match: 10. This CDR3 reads CASSPYSTSGRSEQYF. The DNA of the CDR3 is TGTGCCAGCAGCCCTTATTCGACTAGCGGGAGGTCCGAGCAGTACTTC.

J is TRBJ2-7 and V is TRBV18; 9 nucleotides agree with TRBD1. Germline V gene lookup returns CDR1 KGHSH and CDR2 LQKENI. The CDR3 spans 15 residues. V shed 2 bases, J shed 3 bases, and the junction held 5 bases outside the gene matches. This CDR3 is CASSPAGQGFYEQYF. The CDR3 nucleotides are TGTGCCAGCTCACCAGCGGGACAGGGTTTCTACGAGCAGTACTTC. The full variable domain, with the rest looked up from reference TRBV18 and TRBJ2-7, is NAGVMQNPRHLVRRRGQEARLRCSPMKGHSHVYWYRQLPEEGLKFMVYLQKENIIDESGMPKERFSAEFPKEGPSILRIQQVVRGDSAAYFCASSPAGQGFYEQYFGPGTRLTVT.

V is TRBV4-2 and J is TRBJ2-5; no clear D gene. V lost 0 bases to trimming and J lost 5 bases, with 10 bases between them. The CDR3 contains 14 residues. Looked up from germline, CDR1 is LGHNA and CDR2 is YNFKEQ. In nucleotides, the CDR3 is TGTGCCAGCAGCCAAGAGTCCAAAGGGGAGACCCAGTACTTC. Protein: CASSQESKGETQYF.

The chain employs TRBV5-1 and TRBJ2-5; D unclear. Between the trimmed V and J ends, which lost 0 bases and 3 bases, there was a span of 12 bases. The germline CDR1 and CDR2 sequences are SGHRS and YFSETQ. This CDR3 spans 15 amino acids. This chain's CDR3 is CASSLAPGLEETQYF. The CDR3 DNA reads TGCGCCAGCAGCTTGGCACCTGGTCTCGAAGAGACCCAGTACTTC.

The chain's CDR3 is CASSALGAGVYNEQFF. Here the CDR3 DNA reads TGTGCCAGTAGTGCTTTGGGGGCCGGAGTCTACAATGAGCAGTTCTTC. This chain links TRBV19 with TRBJ2-1; D is possibly TRBD1 (6 bases). V was clipped by 5 bases and J by 3 bases, with 17 bases between them. The V gene's germline CDR1 is LNHDA and CDR2 SQIVND (reference sequence). The CDR3 runs 16 residues. Together with reference TRBV19 and TRBJ2-1, the CDR3 gives the full variable domain: DGGITQSPKYLFRKEGQNVTLSCEQNLNHDAMYWYRQDPGQGLRLIYYSQIVNDFQKGDIAEGYSVSREKKESFPLTVTSAQKNPTAFYLCASSALGAGVYNEQFFGPGTRLTVL.

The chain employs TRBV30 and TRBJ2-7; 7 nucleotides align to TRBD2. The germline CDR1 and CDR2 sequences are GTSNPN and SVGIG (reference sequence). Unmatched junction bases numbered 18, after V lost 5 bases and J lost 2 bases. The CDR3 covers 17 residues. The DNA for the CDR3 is TGTGCCTGGGGGGCCCCCTCCTCGACTAGCAGACCCTACGAGCAGTACTTC. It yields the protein CAWGAPSSTSRPYEQYF. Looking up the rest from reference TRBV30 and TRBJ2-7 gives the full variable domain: SQTIHQWPATLVQPVGSPLSLECTVEGTSNPNLYWYRQAAGRGLQLLFYSVGIGQISSEVPQNLSASRPQDRQFILSSKKLLLSDSGFYLCAWGAPSSTSRPYEQYFGPGTRLTVT.

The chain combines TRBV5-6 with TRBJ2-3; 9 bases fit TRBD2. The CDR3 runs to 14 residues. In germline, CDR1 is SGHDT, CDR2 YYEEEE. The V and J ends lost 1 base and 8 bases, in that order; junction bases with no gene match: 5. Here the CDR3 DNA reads TGTGCCAGCAGCTTGACTAGCGGGCCGGGTACGCAGTATTTT. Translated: CASSLTSGPGTQYF.

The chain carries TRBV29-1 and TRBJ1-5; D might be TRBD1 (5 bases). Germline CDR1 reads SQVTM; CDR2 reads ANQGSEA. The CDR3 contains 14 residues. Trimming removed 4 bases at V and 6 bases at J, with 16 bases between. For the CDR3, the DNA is TGCAGCGTTGCGTGGGACTCCCCGGCTCAGCCCCAGCATTTT. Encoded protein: CSVAWDSPAQPQHF.